The 9 T cell receptor beta chains in this list originate from one sample, sequenced in a study of blood T cell repertoires in COVID-19. Sequencing used immunoSEQ multiplex PCR; TCRdb keeps in-frame clones, though not all of them. In the table there are approximately 210,000 clones, roughly 82% of which are singletons. The sequenced sample was peripheral blood. Source of these receptors: a woman aged 40 to 50 with acute or convalescent COVID-19.

The DNA for the CDR3 is TGTGCCACCAGCAGAGATCGGGCAGGGATTTTGAACACTGAAGCTTTCTTT. Protein: CATSRDRAGILNTEAFF. This rearrangement joins TRBV15 to TRBJ1-1, with D perhaps matching TRBD1 (5 bases). V was shortened by 0 bases and J by 0 bases, with 14 bases between the two germline ends. Per the germline V gene, CDR1 is LNHNV and CDR2 is YYDKDF (reference sequence). The CDR3 runs 17 residues.

The CDR3: CASSLDFGEQYF. The CDR3 DNA follows: TGTGCCAGCAGCTTAGACTTTGGCGAGCAGTACTTC. V usage is TRBV7-2 and J usage is TRBJ2-7; D is undetermined. CDR3 length equals 12 residues. Germline CDR1 SGHTA, CDR2 FQGNSA. V dropped 1 base and J dropped 6 bases, with 7 bases sitting between them.

The chain carries TRBV9 and TRBJ2-3; no firm D call. There are 15 residues in the CDR3. The germline gives CDR1 SGDLS, CDR2 YYNGEE. V gave up 0 bases and J gave up 1 base, with 9 bases separating them. The CDR3 DNA reads TGTGCCAGCAGCGTAGTCCCTCTCGGCACAGATACGCAGTATTTT. Its translation is CASSVVPLGTDTQYF.

The chain links TRBV3-1 (or the pseudogene TRBV3-2) to TRBJ1-4, with TRBD1 matching over 7 bases. The ends lost 3 bases at V and 7 bases at J; junction bases unmatched: 5. From germline, CDR1 is LGHDT and CDR2 YNNKEL (reference sequence). This CDR3 is 14 amino acids long. CDR3 sequence (DNA): TGTGCCAGCAGCCATCGGGACAGCCCTGAAAAACTGTTTTTT. Protein: CASSHRDSPEKLFF.

In its sample, this clone was seen a few times. This chain links TRBV29-1 with TRBJ1-2; D gene ambiguous. V dropped 1 base and J dropped 0 bases, with 12 bases sitting between them. The CDR3 is 15 residues long. Per the germline V gene, CDR1 is SQVTM and CDR2 is ANQGSEA. The CDR3 bases are TGCAGCGTTGAAGGGCAGGTGACGCCTAACTATGGCTACACCTTC. Residues: CSVEGQVTPNYGYTF. Supplemented by reference TRBV29-1 and TRBJ1-2, the full variable domain reads SAVISQKPSRDICQRGTSLTIQCQVDSQVTMMFWYRQQPGQSLTLIATANQGSEATYESGFVIDKFPISRPNLTFSTLTVSNMSPEDSSIYLCSVEGQVTPNYGYTFGSGTRLTVV.

The CDR3: CASSLRQETYEQYF. In nucleotides, the CDR3 is TGCGCCAGCAGCCTCCGACAGGAGACTTACGAGCAGTACTTC. The rearrangement links TRBV5-1 to TRBJ2-7; D perhaps matches TRBD1 (6 bases). Germline V gives CDR1 SGHRS, CDR2 YFSETQ. The length of the CDR3 is 14 residues. V lost 4 bases and J 4 bases, leaving 15 bases between the germline ends.

The V and J genes are TRBV6-1 and TRBJ1-2, with a possible D match to TRBD1 (5 bases). The CDR3 is 15 residues long. From germline, CDR1 is MNHNS and CDR2 SASEGT. V shed 2 bases and J shed 5 bases, with 15 bases lying between them. In nucleotides, the CDR3 is TGTGCCAGCAGTGAAAGCGCGGGGGTGTCTTATGGCTACACCTTC. Residues: CASSESAGVSYGYTF.

The CDR3 DNA reads as TGTGCCTGGAGTGTACACGGAGGACTAGCGGGGAGTGAGCAGTTCTTC. The encoded protein is CAWSVHGGLAGSEQFF. The rearrangement joins TRBV30 to TRBJ2-1; 12 nucleotides agree with TRBD2. The CDR3 spans 16 residues. Germline CDR1 is GTSNPN and CDR2 is SVGIG (reference sequence). V shed 0 bases and J 9 bases; nucleotides not matched to a gene: 9.

CDR3: CASSPPSLHEQYF. The DNA for the CDR3 is TGCGCCAGCAGCCCCCCAAGCCTCCACGAGCAGTACTTC. The chain recombines TRBV5-1 with TRBJ2-7; D is undetermined. Germline V gene sequence: CDR1 SGHRS, CDR2 YFSETQ. V was clipped by 4 bases and J by 5 bases, with 13 bases between them. The CDR3 has 13 residues.